These T cell receptor beta chains were read from a single sample in a study of T cell clones after liver transplantation. Method: immunoSEQ multiplex PCR; TCRdb's copy keeps in-frame clones and lacks some. The repertoire includes about 74,000 clones, 80% of them detected once, and about 0.6% sits in the top ten. The starting material was CD4+ T cells from blood, obtained before liver transplant. The receptors were sampled from a human donor who received a liver transplant. Each CDR3 is given with its conserved first and last residue. The D gene is left open where the match is weak. A row's size may be missing; if present it is once, few, many or a size class.

V gene: TRBV11-2
clone size: .
D gene: TRBD1
CDR3 protein: CASSLGDRGNQPQHF

V gene: TRBV6-5
clone size: .
D gene: TRBD1
CDR3 protein: CASTLTGANTEAFF

V gene: TRBV6-6
clone size: .
D gene: .
CDR3 protein: CASNHLSSGNTIYF

V gene: TRBV7-3
clone size: .
D gene: .
CDR3 protein: CASSLTKGYEQYF

V gene: TRBV4-1
clone size: .
D gene: .
CDR3 protein: CASSPSPTSTDTQYF

V gene: TRBV28
clone size: .
D gene: .
CDR3 protein: CATGVPIPPYEQYF

V gene: TRBV2
clone size: .
D gene: .
CDR3 protein: CASSSQGRGTEAFF

V gene: TRBV7-9
clone size: .
D gene: .
CDR3 protein: CASSLGTPWSGYTF

V gene: TRBV6-5
clone size: .
D gene: .
CDR3 protein: CASSYDRLNTEAFF

V gene: TRBV9
clone size: .
D gene: .
CDR3 protein: CASSAGHLSSGANVLTF

V gene: TRBV7-2
clone size: .
D gene: .
CDR3 protein: CASSLYRGGTGELFF

V gene: TRBV5-1
clone size: .
D gene: .
CDR3 protein: CASSPGSLNNEQFF

V gene: TRBV10-3
clone size: .
D gene: TRBD2
CDR3 protein: CAIMGVERETETQYF

V gene: TRBV28
clone size: .
D gene: .
CDR3 protein: CASLEQSTNEKLFF

V gene: TRBV11-2
clone size: .
D gene: .
CDR3 protein: CASSPTSGRIVDGYTF

V gene: TRBV6-5
clone size: .
D gene: TRBD2
CDR3 protein: CASSLRTSGNEQFF

V gene: TRBV28
clone size: .
D gene: .
CDR3 protein: CASSLGDGNQPQHF

V gene: TRBV5-1
clone size: .
D gene: TRBD2
CDR3 protein: CASSSPSGADPLEQYF

V gene: TRBV5-1
clone size: .
D gene: .
CDR3 protein: CASSLFWDYNEQFF

V gene: TRBV4-2
clone size: few
D gene: .
CDR3 protein: CASSQDYGRQPQHF

V gene: TRBV9
clone size: once
D gene: .
CDR3 protein: CASSTGSYNEQFF

V gene: TRBV25-1
clone size: many
D gene: .
CDR3 protein: CASSGWGKGEKLFF

V gene: TRBV20-1
clone size: .
D gene: .
CDR3 protein: CSAPERPEAFF

V gene: TRBV10-3
clone size: .
D gene: TRBD1
CDR3 protein: CAINSGTGANYGYTF

V gene: TRBV27
clone size: .
D gene: .
CDR3 protein: CASSSLMGGYGYTF

V gene: TRBV11-2
clone size: .
D gene: TRBD2
CDR3 protein: CASSARLAYETQYF

V gene: TRBV28
clone size: .
D gene: .
CDR3 protein: CASTTPNSEGFF

V gene: TRBV28
clone size: .
D gene: .
CDR3 protein: CASSRYPERRLTNYGYTF